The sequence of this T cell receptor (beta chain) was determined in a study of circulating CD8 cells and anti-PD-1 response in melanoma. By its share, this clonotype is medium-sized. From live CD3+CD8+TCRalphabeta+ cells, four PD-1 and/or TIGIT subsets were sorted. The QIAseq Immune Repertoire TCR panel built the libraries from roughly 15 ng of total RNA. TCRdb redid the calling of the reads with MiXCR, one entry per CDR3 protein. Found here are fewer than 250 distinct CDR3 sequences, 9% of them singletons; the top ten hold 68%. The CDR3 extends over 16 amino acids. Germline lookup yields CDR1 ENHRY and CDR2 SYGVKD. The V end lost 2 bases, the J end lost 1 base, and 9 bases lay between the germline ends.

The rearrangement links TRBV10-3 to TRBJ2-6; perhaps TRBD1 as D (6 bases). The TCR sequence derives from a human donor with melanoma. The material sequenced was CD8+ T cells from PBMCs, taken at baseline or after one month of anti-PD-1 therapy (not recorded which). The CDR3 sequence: CAISELGGSGANVLTF. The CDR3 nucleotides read TGTGCCATCAGTGAGCTAGGGGGTTCTGGGGCCAACGTCCTGACTTTC.